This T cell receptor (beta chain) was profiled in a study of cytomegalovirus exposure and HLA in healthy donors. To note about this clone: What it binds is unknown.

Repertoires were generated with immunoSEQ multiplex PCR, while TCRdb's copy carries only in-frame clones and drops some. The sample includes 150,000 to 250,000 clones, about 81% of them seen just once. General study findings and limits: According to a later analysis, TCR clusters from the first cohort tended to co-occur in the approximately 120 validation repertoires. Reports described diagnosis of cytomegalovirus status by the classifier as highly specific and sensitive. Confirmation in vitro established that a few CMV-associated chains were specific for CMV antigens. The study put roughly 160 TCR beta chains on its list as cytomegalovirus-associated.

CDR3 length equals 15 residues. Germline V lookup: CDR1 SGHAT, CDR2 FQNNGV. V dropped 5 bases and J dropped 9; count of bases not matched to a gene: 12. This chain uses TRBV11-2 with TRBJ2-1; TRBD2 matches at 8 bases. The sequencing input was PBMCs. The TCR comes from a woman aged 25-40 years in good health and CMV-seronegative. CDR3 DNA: TGTGCCAGCAGCGCACCCGGGACTAGAAGGAGTGAGCAGTTCTTC. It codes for CASSAPGTRRSEQFF.